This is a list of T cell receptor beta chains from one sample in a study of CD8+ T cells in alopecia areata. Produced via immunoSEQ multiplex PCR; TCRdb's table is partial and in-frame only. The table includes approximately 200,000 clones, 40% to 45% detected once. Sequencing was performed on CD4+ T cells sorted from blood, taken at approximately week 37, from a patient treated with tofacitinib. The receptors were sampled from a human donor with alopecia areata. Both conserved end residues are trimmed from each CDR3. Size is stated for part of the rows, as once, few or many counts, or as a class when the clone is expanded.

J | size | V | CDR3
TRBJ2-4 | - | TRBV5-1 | ASSLVGQGAKNIQY
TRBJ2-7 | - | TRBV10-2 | ASRGDRVYEQY
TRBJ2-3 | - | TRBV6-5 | ASTKAGPTDTQY
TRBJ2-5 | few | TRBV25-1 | ASSDPGNQETQY
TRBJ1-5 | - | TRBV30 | AWSTGTENQPQH
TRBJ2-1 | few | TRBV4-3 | ASSQDRGVDWHNEQF
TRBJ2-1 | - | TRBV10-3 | AISESASGNYEQF
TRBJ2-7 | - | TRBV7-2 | ASSFKPAGGLIEQY
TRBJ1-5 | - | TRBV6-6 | ASSYSEGNNQPQH
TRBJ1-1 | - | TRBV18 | ASSPPEGAGTEAF
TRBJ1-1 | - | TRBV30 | AWSVSPNTEAF
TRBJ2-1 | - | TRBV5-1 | ASSSRGTGGAGSYNEQF
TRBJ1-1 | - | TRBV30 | AWSIIARAEAF
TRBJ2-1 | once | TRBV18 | ASSPPSNEQF
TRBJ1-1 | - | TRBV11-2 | ASSLGVGRNTEAF
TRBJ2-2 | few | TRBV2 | ASSYTSGAGTGELF
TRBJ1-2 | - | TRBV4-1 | ASSHDEGSYGYT
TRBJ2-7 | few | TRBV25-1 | ASSPNRDRASEQY
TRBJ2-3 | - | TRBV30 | ACSKTVAVVDTQY
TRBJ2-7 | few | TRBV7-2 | ASSLDAGRLYEQY
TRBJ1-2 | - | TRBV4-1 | ASSQDPRQGKGYT
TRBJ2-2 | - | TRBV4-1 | ASSQAKVGANTGELF
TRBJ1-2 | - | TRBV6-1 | ASSGVRDGYT
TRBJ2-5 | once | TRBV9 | ASTRSQGEETQY
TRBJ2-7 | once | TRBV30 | AWSYSGGIPEQY
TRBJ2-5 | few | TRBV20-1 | SARERETQY
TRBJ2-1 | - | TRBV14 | ASSHRTGTMKQF